The present TCR beta chain was sequenced within a study of OX40 agonist ivuxolimab in advanced cancers. Study at large: Patients received ivuxolimab, an agonistic anti-OX40 (CD134) antibody.

For this clone: Its target is not known.

The protocol was immunoSEQ multiplex PCR, while the TCRdb copy is restricted to in-frame clones and leaves out a portion. The table includes 45,000 to 60,000 clones, 86% detected once. Regarding the study as a whole: The study observed clonal expansion of CD4+ and CD8+ blood T cells by week 6 at 0.1 to 3.0 mg/kg.

Trimming took off 5 bases at V and 5 bases at J, with 22 bases between the two ends. This CDR3 has 18 amino acids. The germline V gene has CDR1 LGHNA and CDR2 YNFKEQ. This receptor was identified in an adult with an advanced solid tumor such as melanoma, head and neck, liver or kidney cancer. Sequenced here: CD4+ or CD8+ T cells sorted from blood, sampled in a trial of the OX40 agonist ivuxolimab. J is TRBJ2-6 and V is TRBV4-2; the D is unclear. The CDR3 DNA is TGTGCCAGCAGCTTTTTTTCAAAGGTTACAAAGCGGGCCAACGTCCTGACTTTC. It yields the protein CASSFFSKVTKRANVLTF.